This T cell receptor (beta chain) was documented in a study of T cells in Graves' hyperthyroidism and ophthalmopathy. The source material, RNA transcripts, was used to amplify TCR beta CDR3 regions. RT-PCR in the first round (using the HTBI primer set) targeted the TCR CDR3. MiXCR was run by TCRdb on the multiplex PCR reads, yielding one entry per CDR3 protein. Of about 400,000 distinct CDR3 sequences listed, 13% to 15% are singletons. The sequenced material came from blood. This TCR was sampled from a woman in her sixties or seventies with Graves' ophthalmopathy.

DNA for the CDR3: TGCAGCGTCCTTAACAGGCTAAACTATGGCTACACCTTC. This translates into CSVLNRLNYGYTF. The V and J genes are TRBV29-1 and TRBJ1-2; TRBD1 might be the D (5 bases). The CDR3 totals 13 residues. CDR1 and CDR2 (germline): SQVTM, ANQGSEA. Between the trimmed V and J ends, which lost 6 bases and 2 bases, there was a span of 13 bases.